This record covers a single T cell receptor beta chain. Its matching antigen is unknown. With 60 Vbeta and 13 Jbeta primers, the PCR was carried out. Only in-frame clones appear in the TCRdb table, and some are missing; sequencing was by immunoSEQ multiplex PCR. The table includes approximately 190,000 clones, about 81% detected once. This entry comes from a study of cytomegalovirus exposure and HLA in healthy donors. Study-wide findings and caveats: Overall, about 160 TCR beta chains were annotated as cytomegalovirus-associated. In a later analysis, HLA-associated TCR beta chains were more clonally expanded than equally common others.

V lost 4 bases and J 4 bases, leaving 13 bases between the germline ends. The germline CDR1 and CDR2 sequences are SGHTA and FQGNSA. This CDR3 region has 14 residues. The sample taken for sequencing was PBMCs. The chain links TRBV7-2 to TRBJ2-5, with a possible D match to TRBD2 (6 bases). The sequence derives from a woman aged 50 to 60 in good health and CMV-seropositive. The CDR3 region has the DNA TGTGCCAGCAGCTCAGGCGGGGCGAGAGAGACCCAGTACTTC. Translation: CASSSGGARETQYF.